The clone carrying this T cell receptor (beta chain) showed up just a few times. Its antigen remains unidentified. These data are taken from a study of T cells in Graves' hyperthyroidism and ophthalmopathy. Study details: The authors collected peripheral blood at initial diagnosis, before any treatment.

Ophthalmopathy cases met thresholds of Clinical Activity Score at least 3, NOSPECS grade at least 4 and duration under 3 months. The study based diagnoses on clinical symptoms, serum thyroxine and TRAb, thyroid ultrasound and orbital computed tomography. CDR3 length: 13 amino acids. V dropped 3 bases and J dropped 9 bases, with 12 bases sitting between them. Germline V gene data show CDR1 as MNHEY and CDR2 as SMNVEV (reference sequence). Researchers amplified the TCR beta CDR3 regions from RNA transcripts. Primed by the HTBI set, a first-round RT-PCR was run on the TCR CDR3. TCRdb called the multiplex PCR reads again in MiXCR, with one record for every CDR3 protein. This table has some 320,000 distinct CDR3 sequences, approximately 13% appearing once. Findings and caveats of the study: Blood also carried most thyroid clonotypes expanded above 0.001.

The sequenced material came from blood. The gene calls are TRBV27 and TRBJ2-1; tentative D call: TRBD2 (6 bases). The source is a woman aged 40 to 50 with Graves' ophthalmopathy. The CDR3 loop reads CASSFGTSGEQFF. The CDR3 DNA is TGTGCCAGCAGTTTCGGGACTTCTGGTGAGCAGTTCTTC.